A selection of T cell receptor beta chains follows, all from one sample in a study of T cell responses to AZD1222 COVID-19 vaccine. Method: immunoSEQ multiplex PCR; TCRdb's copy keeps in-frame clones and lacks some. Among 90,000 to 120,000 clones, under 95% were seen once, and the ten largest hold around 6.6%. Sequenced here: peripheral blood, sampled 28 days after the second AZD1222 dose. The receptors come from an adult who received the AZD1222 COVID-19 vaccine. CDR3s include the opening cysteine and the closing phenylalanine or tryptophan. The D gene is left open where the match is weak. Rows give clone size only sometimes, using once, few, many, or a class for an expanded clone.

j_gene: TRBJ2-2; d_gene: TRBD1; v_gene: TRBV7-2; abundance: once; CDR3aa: CASSLGDRGTGELFF; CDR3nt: TGTGCCAGCAGCTTAGGTGACAGGGGAACCGGGGAGCTGTTTTTT
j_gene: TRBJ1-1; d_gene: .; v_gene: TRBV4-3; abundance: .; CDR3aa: CASSQEDGGDTEAFF; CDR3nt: TGCGCCAGCAGCCAAGAAGACGGAGGGGACACTGAAGCTTTCTTT
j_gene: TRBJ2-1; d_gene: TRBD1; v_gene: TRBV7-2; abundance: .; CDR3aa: CASSFYPPGTGKYNEQFF; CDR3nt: TGTGCCAGCAGCTTTTATCCCCCCGGGACAGGGAAGTACAATGAGCAGTTCTTC
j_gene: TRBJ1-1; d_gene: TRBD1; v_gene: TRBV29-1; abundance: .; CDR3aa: CSVGQANTEAFF; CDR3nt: TGCAGCGTGGGACAGGCGAACACTGAAGCTTTCTTT
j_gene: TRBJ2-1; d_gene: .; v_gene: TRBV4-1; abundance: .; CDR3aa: CASSQAVSSYNEQFF; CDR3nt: TGCGCCAGCAGCCAAGCCGTTAGCTCCTACAATGAGCAGTTCTTC
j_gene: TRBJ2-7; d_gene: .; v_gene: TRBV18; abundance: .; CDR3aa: CASSQPGISYEQYF; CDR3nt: TGTGCCAGCTCACAACCGGGAATCTCCTACGAGCAGTACTTC
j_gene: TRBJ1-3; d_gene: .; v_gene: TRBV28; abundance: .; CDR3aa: CASRLGRVTGNTIYF; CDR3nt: TGTGCCAGCAGACTGGGGAGGGTAACTGGAAACACCATATATTTT
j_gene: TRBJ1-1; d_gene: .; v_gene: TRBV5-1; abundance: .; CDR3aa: CASSSGNTEAFF; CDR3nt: TGCGCCAGCAGCTCAGGGAACACTGAAGCTTTCTTT
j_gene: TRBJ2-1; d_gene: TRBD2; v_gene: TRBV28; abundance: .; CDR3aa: CASSGTSSYNEQFF; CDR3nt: TGTGCCAGCTCCGGGACTAGCTCCTACAATGAGCAGTTCTTC
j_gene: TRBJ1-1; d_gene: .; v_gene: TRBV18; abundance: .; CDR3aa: CASSPGQGKLRTEAFF; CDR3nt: TGTGCCAGCTCACCAGGGCAGGGTAAACTAAGAACTGAAGCTTTCTTT
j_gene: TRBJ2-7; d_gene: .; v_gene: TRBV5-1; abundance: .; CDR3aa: CASSLFDSSYEQYF; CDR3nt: TGCGCCAGCAGCTTGTTTGACAGTTCCTACGAGCAGTACTTC
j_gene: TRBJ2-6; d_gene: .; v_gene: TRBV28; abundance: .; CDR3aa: CASNQGWGTGANVLTF; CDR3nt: TGTGCCAGCAACCAGGGTTGGGGGACTGGGGCCAACGTCCTGACTTTC
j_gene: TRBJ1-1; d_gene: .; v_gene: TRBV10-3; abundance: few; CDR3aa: CAISRTENTEAFF; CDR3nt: TGTGCCATCAGTCGGACTGAGAACACTGAAGCTTTCTTT
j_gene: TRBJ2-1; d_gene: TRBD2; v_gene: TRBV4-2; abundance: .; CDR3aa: CASSPQRESSYNEQFF; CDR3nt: TGTGCCAGCAGCCCTCAGCGGGAAAGCTCCTACAATGAGCAGTTCTTC
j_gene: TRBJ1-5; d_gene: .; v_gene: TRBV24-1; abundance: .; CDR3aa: CATSEAAGGNQPQHF; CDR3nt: TGTGCCACCAGTGAAGCGGCTGGGGGCAATCAGCCCCAGCATTTT
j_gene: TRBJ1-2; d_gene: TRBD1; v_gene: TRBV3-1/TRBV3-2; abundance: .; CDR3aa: CASSQGPLRQGKANYGYTF; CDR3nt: TGTGCCAGCAGCCAAGGCCCTTTACGACAGGGAAAAGCTAACTATGGCTACACCTTC
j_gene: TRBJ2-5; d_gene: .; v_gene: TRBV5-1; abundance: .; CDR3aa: CASSLTGKTQYF; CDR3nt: TGCGCCAGCAGCTTGACCGGGAAGACCCAGTACTTC
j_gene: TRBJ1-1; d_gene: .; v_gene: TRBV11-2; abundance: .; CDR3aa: CASSLGLFRGTEAFF; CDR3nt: TGTGCCAGCAGCTTAGGTCTTTTTCGAGGAACTGAAGCTTTCTTT
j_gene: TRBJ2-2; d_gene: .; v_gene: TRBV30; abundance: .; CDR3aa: CAWSEGGELFF; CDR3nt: TGTGCCTGGAGTGAGGGCGGGGAGCTGTTTTTT
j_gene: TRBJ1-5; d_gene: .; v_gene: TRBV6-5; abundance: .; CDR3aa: CAAAGNQPQHF; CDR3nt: TGTGCCGCTGCGGGAAATCAGCCCCAGCATTTT
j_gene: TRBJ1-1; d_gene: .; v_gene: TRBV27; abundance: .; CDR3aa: CASNPRGAGTEAFF; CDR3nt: TGTGCCAGCAATCCGCGGGGAGCGGGGACTGAAGCTTTCTTT
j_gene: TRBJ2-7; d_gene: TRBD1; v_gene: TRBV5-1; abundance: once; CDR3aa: CASSSGDRTYYEQYF; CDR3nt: TGCGCCAGCAGCTCGGGGGACAGGACTTACTACGAGCAGTACTTC
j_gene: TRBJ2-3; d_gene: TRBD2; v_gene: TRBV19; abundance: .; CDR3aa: CASRGLAGDTDTQYF; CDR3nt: TGTGCCAGTAGGGGACTAGCGGGGGACACAGATACGCAGTATTTT
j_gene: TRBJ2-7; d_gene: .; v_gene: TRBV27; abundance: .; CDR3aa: CASSLYLVGYEQYF; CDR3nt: TGTGCCAGCAGTTTGTACCTGGTGGGGTACGAGCAGTACTTC
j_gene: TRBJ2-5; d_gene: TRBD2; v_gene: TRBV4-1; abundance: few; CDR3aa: CASSQEPGPGTSGRETQYF; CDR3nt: TGCGCCAGCAGCCAAGAACCCGGGCCCGGGACTAGCGGGAGGGAGACCCAGTACTTC
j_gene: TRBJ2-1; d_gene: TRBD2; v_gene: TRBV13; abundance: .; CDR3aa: CASSSRTSGAYNEQFF; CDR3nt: TGTGCCAGCAGCTCCAGGACTAGCGGGGCTTACAATGAGCAGTTCTTC
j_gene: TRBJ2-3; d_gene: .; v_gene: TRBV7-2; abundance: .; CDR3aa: CASSLDPAPTDTQYF; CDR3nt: TGTGCCAGCAGCTTAGACCCAGCGCCCACAGATACGCAGTATTTT
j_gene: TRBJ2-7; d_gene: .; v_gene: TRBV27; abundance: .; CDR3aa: CASSRGIAYEQYF; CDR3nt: TGTGCCAGCAGCAGGGGAATAGCCTACGAGCAGTACTTC
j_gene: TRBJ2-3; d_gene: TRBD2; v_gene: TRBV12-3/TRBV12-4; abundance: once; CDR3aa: CASSTSGRNTQYF; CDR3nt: TGTGCCAGCAGTACCAGCGGGAGAAATACGCAGTATTTT
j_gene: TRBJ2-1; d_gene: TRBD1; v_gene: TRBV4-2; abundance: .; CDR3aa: CASSQEGAGGVNEQFF; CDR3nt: TGTGCCAGCAGCCAAGAGGGGGCAGGGGGAGTCAATGAGCAGTTCTTC
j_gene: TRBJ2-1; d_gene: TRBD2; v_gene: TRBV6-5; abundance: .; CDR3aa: CASSYSGLANNEQFF; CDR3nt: TGTGCCAGCAGTTACTCTGGACTAGCTAACAATGAGCAGTTCTTC
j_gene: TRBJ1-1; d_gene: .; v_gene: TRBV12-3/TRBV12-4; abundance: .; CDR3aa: CASSARDNEIF; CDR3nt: TGTGCCAGCAGCGCACGGGACAATGAAATTTTT
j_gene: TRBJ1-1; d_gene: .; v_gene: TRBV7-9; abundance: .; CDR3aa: CASRIPDKIYGAFF; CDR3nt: TGTGCCAGCAGGATCCCCGACAAGATTTATGGAGCTTTCTTT
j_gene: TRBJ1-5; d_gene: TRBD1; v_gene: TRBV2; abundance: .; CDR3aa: CASSEGTAYSNQPQHF; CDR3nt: TGTGCCAGCAGTGAGGGGACAGCTTATAGCAATCAGCCCCAGCATTTT
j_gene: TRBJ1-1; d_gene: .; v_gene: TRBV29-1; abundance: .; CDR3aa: CSVGSPRRWNMNTEAFF; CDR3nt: TGCAGCGTTGGTTCCCCAAGACGATGGAACATGAACACTGAAGCTTTCTTT
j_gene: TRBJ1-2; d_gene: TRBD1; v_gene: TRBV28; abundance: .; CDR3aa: CASSLGYRQGAGGGYTF; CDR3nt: TGTGCCAGCAGTTTAGGGTATAGACAGGGGGCCGGAGGTGGCTACACCTTC
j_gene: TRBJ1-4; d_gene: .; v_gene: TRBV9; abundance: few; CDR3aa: CASSSDEEKLFF; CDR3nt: TGTGCCAGCAGTTCGGACGAGGAAAAACTGTTTTTT
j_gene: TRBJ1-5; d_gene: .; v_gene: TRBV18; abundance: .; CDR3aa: CASSLEAVNQPQHF; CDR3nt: TGTGCCAGCTCACTTGAGGCAGTCAATCAGCCCCAGCATTTT
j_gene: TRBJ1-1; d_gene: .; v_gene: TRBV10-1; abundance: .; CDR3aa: CASSEYLNTEAFF; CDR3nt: TGCGCCAGCAGTGAGTACCTGAACACTGAAGCTTTCTTT
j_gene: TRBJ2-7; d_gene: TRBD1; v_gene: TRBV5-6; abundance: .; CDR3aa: CASSSGRDRSIQTYEQYF; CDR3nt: TGTGCCAGCTCATCTGGTCGGGACAGATCGATCCAAACCTACGAGCAGTACTTC
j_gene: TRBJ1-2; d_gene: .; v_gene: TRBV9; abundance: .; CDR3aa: CASSVDGAFYGYTF; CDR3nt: TGTGCCAGCAGCGTTGATGGCGCTTTCTATGGCTACACCTTC
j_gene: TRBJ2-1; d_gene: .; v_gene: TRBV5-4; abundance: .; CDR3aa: CASTTGGLADNEQFF; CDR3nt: TGTGCCAGCACTACCGGGGGGCTAGCGGACAATGAGCAGTTCTTC
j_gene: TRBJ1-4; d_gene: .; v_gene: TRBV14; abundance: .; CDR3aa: CASSQDLMGPGEKLFF; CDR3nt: TGTGCCAGCAGCCAAGACCTCATGGGGCCGGGGGAAAAACTGTTTTTT
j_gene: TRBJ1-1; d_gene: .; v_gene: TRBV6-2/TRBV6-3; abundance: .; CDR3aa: CASSTPYTEAFF; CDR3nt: TGTGCCAGCAGTACACCATACACTGAAGCTTTCTTT
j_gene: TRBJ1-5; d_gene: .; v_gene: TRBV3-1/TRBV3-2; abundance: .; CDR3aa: CASSPRVSNQPQHF; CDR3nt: TGTGCCAGCAGCCCCAGGGTTTCCAATCAGCCCCAGCATTTT
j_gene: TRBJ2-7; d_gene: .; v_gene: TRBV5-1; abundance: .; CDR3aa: CASSTQQAYEQYF; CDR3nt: TGCGCCAGCAGCACGCAACAGGCCTACGAGCAGTACTTC
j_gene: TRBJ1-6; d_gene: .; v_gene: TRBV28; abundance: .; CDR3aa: CASSLRPDLRAPNSPLHF; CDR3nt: TGTGCCAGCAGTTTACGCCCTGACCTGAGGGCCCCTAATTCACCCCTCCACTTT
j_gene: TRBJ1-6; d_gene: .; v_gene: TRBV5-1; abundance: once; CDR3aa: CASSLVGRQSSYNSPLHF; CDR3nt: TGCGCCAGCAGCTTGGTCGGACGGCAAAGCTCCTATAATTCACCCCTCCACTTT
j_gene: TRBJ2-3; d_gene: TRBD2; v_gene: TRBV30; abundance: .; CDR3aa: CAWRVRGGSDTQYF; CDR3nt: TGTGCCTGGAGGGTTCGGGGGGGCTCAGATACGCAGTATTTT
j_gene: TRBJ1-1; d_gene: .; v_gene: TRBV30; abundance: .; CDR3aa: CAWRWLARNTEAFF; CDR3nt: TGTGCCTGGAGGTGGCTCGCTAGGAACACTGAAGCTTTCTTT
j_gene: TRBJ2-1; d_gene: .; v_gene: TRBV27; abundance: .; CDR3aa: CASSPRKGRLNNEQFF; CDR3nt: TGTGCCAGCAGTCCCCGTAAGGGGCGGTTGAACAATGAGCAGTTCTTC
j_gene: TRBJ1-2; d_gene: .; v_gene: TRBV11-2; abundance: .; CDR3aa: CASSLDLSEYGYTF; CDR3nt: TGTGCCAGCAGCTTAGATCTGTCCGAATATGGCTACACCTTC